This T cell receptor (beta chain) was recovered during a study of shared clonotypes between healthy human individuals. General study findings and limits: When compared with the clonotypes that were shared by all four sorted-subset donors, the non-shared clonotypes turned out to have lower generation probabilities. Clonotypes that were shared across a few donors made up roughly 5.2% of naive CD4 clonotypes. Across subsets, estimated richness was generally greater for naive than for memory populations.

The repertoire was sequenced with immunoSEQ multiplex PCR; TCRdb's copy has only in-frame clones and lacks some. The data contain 950,000 to 1,100,000 clones, under 80% of them singletons. Turning to this clone: The antigen is undetermined.

The V gene's germline CDR1 is LNHDA and CDR2 SQIVND (reference sequence). The CDR3 is made up of 17 amino acids. With 4 bases removed from V and 0 bases from J, the gap between germline ends came to 16 bases. A split of CD4+ cells into CD45RA+ naive and CD45RA-negative memory subsets was performed. V and J are TRBV19 and TRBJ2-1; no clear D. The origin of this receptor is a man aged 18 to 35 in good health. The sequencing input was memory CD4+ T cells sorted from blood. Subset denoted: CD45RA-negative fraction. As DNA, the CDR3 is TGTGCCAGTAGTAAAGTTCCCACCCTGAGCTCCTACAATGAGCAGTTCTTC. The encoded protein is CASSKVPTLSSYNEQFF.